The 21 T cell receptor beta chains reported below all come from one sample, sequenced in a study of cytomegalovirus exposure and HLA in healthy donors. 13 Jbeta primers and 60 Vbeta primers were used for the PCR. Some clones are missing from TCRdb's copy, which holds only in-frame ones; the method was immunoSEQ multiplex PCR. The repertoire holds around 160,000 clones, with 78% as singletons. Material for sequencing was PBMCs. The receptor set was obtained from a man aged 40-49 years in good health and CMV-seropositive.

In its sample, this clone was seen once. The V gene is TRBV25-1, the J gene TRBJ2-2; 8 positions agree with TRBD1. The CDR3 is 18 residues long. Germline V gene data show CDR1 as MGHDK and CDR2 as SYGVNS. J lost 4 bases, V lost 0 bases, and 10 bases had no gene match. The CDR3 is CASSEYWGTGGSTGELFF. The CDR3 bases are TGTGCCAGCAGTGAATATTGGGGAACAGGGGGGAGCACCGGGGAGCTGTTTTTT.

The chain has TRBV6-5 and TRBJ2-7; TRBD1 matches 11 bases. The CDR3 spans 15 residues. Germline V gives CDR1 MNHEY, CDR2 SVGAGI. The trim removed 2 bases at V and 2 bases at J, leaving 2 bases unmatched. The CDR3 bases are TGTGCCAGCAGTTACGGACAGGGGGCGACCTACGAGCAGTACTTC. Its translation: CASSYGQGATYEQYF.

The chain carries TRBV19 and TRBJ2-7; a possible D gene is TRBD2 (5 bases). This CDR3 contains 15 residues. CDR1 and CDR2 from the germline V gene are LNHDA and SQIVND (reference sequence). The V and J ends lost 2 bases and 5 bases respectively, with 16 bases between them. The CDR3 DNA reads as TGTGCCAGTAGTATACGGTCGGGGAGCAAGGACGAGCAGTACTTC. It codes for CASSIRSGSKDEQYF.

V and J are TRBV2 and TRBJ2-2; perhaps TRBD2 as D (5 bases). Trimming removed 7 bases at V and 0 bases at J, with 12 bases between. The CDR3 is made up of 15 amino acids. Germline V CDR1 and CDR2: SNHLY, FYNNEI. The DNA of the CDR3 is TGTGCCAGCAATCGGGGTGGTGCGAACACCGGGGAGCTGTTTTTT. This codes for CASNRGGANTGELFF.

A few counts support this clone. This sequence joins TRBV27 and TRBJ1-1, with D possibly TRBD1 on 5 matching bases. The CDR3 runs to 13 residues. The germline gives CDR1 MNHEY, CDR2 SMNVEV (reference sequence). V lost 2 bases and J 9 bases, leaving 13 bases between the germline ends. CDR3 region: CASSLADSPKAFF. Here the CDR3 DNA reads TGTGCCAGCAGTTTAGCTGACAGTCCTAAAGCTTTCTTT.

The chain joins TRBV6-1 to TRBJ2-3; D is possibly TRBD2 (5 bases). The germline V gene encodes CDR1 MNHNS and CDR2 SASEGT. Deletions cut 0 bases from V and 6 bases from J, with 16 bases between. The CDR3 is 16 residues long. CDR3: CASSEALGIVSDTQYF. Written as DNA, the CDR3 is TGTGCCAGCAGTGAAGCGCTCGGGATCGTCAGCGATACGCAGTATTTT.

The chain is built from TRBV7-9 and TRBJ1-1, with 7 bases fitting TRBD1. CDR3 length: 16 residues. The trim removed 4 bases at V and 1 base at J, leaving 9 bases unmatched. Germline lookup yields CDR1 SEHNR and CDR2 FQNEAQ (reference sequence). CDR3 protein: CASSSERGRGNTEAFF. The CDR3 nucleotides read TGTGCCAGCAGCTCCGAGAGGGGGCGGGGGAACACTGAAGCTTTCTTT.

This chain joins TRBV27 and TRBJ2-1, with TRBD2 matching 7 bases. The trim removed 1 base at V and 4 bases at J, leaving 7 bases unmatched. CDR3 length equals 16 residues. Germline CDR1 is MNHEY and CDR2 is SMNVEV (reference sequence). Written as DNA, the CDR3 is TGTGCCAGCAGTTTATTTTCCCTAGCGGATTACAATGAGCAGTTCTTC. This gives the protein CASSLFSLADYNEQFF.

CDR3 nucleotides: TGCGCCAGCAGCGACACCGGGACAGGGGTTTCCGGGGAGCTGTTTTTT. It translates to CASSDTGTGVSGELFF. V usage is TRBV4-1 and J usage is TRBJ2-2; 10 bases align to TRBD1. V trimming: 5 bases; J trimming: 6 bases; junction bases outside the gene matches: 9. CDR1 is MGHRA and CDR2 is YSYEKL in the germline V gene. This CDR3 contains 16 residues.

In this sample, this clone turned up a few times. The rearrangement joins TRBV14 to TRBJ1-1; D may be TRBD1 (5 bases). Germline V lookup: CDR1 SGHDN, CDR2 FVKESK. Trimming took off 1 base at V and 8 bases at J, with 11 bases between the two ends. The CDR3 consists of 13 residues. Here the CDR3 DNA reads TGTGCCAGCAGCCAAGGCGGGGGAGGAGAAGCTTTCTTT. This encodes CASSQGGGGEAFF.

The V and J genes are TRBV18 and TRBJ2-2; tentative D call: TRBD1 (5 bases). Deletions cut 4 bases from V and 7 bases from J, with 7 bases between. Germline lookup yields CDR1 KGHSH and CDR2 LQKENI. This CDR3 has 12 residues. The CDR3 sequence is CASSQGLGELFF. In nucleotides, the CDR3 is TGTGCCAGCTCACAGGGGCTCGGGGAGCTGTTTTTT.

For the CDR3, the DNA is TGCGCCAGCCCGGGACATCCCTACGAGCAGTACTTC. Translation: CASPGHPYEQYF. The chain recombines TRBV10-1 with TRBJ2-7; possible D gene TRBD1, 6 bases. CDR3 length: 12 residues. Trimming took off 8 bases at V and 2 bases at J, with 10 bases between the two ends. The germline gives CDR1 WNHNN, CDR2 SYGVQD (reference sequence).

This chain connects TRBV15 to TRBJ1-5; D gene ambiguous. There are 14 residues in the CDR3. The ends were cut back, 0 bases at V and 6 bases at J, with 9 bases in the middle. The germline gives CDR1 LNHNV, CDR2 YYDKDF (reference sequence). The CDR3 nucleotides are TGTGCCACCAGCAGAGAGGCTCGGGGTCAGCCCCAGCATTTT. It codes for CATSREARGQPQHF.

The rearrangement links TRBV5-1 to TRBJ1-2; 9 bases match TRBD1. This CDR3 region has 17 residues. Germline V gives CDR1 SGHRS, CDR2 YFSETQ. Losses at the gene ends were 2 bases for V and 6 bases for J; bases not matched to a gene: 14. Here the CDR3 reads CASSFGGTGSGGHGYTF. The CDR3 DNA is TGCGCCAGCAGCTTCGGTGGGACAGGGAGTGGCGGGCATGGCTACACCTTC.

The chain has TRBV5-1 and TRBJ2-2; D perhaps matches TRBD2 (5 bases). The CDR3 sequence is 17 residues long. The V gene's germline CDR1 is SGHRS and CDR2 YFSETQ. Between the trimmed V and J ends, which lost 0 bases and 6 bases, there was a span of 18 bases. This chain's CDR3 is CASSLVAGTGIAGELFF. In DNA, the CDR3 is TGCGCCAGCAGCTTGGTGGCAGGAACGGGGATCGCCGGGGAGCTGTTTTTT. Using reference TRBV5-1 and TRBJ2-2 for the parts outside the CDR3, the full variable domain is KAGVTQTPRYLIKTRGQQVTLSCSPISGHRSVSWYQQTPGQGLQFLFEYFSETQRNKGNFPGRFSGRQFSNSRSEMNVSTLELGDSALYLCASSLVAGTGIAGELFFGEGSRLTVL.

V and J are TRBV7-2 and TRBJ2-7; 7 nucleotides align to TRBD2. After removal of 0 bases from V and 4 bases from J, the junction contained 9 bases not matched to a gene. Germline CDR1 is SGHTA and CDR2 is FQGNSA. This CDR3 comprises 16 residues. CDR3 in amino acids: CASSLAASGAKYEQYF. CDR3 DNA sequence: TGTGCCAGCAGCTTAGCAGCTAGCGGCGCAAAATACGAGCAGTACTTC.

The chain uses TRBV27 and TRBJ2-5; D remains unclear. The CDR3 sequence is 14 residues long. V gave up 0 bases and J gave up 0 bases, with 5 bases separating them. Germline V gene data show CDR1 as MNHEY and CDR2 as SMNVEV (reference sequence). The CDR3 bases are TGTGCCAGCAGTTTATCGAGTTACCAAGAGACCCAGTACTTC. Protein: CASSLSSYQETQYF.

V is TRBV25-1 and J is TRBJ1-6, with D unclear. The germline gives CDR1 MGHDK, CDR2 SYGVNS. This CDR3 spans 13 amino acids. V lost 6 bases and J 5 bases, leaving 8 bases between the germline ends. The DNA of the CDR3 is TGTGCCAGCAGGCAGGTTAATAATTCACCCCTCCACTTT. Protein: CASRQVNNSPLHF.

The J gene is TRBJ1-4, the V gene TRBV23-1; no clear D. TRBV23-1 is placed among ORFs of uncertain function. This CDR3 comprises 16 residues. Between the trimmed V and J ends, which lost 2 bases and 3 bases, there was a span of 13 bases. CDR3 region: CASSQRRCAANEKLFF. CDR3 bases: TGCGCCAGCAGTCAACGCCGGTGTGCGGCTAATGAAAAACTGTTTTTT.

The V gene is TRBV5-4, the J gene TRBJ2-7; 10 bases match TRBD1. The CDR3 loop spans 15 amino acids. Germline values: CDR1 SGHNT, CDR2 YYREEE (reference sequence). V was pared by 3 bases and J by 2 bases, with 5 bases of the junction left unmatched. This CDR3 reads CASSSGQGGAYEQYF. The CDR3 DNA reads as TGTGCCAGCAGCTCCGGACAGGGGGGCGCCTACGAGCAGTACTTC.

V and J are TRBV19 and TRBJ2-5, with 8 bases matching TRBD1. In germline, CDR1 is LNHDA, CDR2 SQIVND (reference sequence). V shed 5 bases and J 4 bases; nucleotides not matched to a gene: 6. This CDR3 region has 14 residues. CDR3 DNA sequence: TGTGCCAGTAGTGCAGGGACAGGAGGAGAGACCCAGTACTTC. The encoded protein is CASSAGTGGETQYF. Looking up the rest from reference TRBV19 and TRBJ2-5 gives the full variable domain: DGGITQSPKYLFRKEGQNVTLSCEQNLNHDAMYWYRQDPGQGLRLIYYSQIVNDFQKGDIAEGYSVSREKKESFPLTVTSAQKNPTAFYLCASSAGTGGETQYFGPGTRLLVL.